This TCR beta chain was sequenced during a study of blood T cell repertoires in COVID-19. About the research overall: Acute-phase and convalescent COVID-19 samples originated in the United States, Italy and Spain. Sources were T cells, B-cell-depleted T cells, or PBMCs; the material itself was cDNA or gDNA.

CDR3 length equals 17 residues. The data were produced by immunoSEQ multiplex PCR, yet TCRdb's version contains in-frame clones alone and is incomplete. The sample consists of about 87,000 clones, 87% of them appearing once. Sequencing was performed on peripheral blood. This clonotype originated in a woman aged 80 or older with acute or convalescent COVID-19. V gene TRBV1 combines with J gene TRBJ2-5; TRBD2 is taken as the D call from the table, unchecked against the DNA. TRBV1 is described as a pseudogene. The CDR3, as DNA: TGCACCAGCAGCCAAAGAAGGGCTAGCGGGGTGCAAGAGACCCAGTACTTC. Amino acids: CTSSQRRASGVQETQYF.